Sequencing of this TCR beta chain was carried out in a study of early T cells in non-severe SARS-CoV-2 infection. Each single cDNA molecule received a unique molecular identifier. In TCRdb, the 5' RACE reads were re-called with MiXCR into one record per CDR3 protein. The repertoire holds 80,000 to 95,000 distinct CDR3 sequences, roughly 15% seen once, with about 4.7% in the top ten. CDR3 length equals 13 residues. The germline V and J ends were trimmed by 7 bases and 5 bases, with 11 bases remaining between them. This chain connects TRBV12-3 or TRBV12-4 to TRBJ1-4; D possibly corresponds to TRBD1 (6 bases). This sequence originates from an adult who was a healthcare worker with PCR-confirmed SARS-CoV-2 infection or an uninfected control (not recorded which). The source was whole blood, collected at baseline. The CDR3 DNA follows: TGTGCCAGCAAAAACAGGGCAAATGAAAAACTGTTTTTT. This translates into CASKNRANEKLFF.